This T cell receptor beta chain stems from a study of blood T cells in healthy people across ages. This clonotype was recorded a few times. This CDR3 is 14 amino acids long. Germline V lookup: CDR1 PRHDT, CDR2 FYEKMQ (reference sequence). A second roughly 6 to 12 cycle PCR used barcoded and J-beta primers. Each CDR3 protein gets one entry after TCRdb re-called the 5' RACE reads with MiXCR. The sample contains roughly 2 million distinct CDR3 sequences, about 50% of which appear only once. Sequencing input: blood. This chain links TRBV13 with TRBJ2-5; tentative D call: TRBD2 (6 bases). The J call may be mistaken, given a closer DNA end match to TRBJ2-4. The source of this sequence is a middle-aged woman in good health. The CDR3 here is CASSASAGRNIQYF. The CDR3 DNA is TGTGCCAGCAGCGCTTCAGCGGGCAGAAACATTCAGTACTTC.